This T cell receptor beta chain was sequenced for a study of response to subunit inactivated influenza vaccine. Study results and limitations: Authors suggested each seasonal influenza vaccination recruits few new T cells.

As to this clonotype: Its antigen is undetermined.

TCRdb redid the calling of the RT-PCR reads with MiXCR, one entry per CDR3 protein. The sample records over 150,000 distinct CDR3 sequences, roughly a tenth being singletons. This TCR was sampled from a man between 50 and 69 years old who received an inactivated influenza vaccine. Sequencing was performed on CD8+ T cells sorted from PBMCs, taken less than 30 months after vaccination.

In DNA form, the CDR3 reads TGCGCCAGCAGCTTGGGACTTCTTGGCTCGGGCTACAATGAGCAGTTCTTC. Its translation: CASSLGLLGSGYNEQFF. The chain combines TRBV5-1 with TRBJ2-1; D ambiguous. CDR1 is SGHRS, CDR2 YFSETQ, per germline. Deletions cut 0 bases from V and 3 bases from J, with 16 bases between. CDR3 length: 17 amino acids.